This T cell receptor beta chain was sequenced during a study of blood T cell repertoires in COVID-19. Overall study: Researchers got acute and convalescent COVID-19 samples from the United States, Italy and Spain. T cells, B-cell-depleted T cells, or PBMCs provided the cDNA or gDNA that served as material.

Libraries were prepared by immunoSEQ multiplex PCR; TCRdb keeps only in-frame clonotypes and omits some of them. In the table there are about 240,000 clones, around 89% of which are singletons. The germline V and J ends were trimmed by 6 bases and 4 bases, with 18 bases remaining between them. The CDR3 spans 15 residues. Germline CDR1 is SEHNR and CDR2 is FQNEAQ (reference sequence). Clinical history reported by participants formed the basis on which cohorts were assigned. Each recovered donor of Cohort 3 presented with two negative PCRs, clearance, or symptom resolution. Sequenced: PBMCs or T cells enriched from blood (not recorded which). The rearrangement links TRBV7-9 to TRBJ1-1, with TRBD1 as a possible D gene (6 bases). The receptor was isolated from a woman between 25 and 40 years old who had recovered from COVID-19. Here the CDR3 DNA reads TGTGCCAGCAGTCTTACGGGGGGCTGGGGCACTGAAGCTTTCTTT. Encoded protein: CASSLTGGWGTEAFF.